This T cell receptor (beta chain) came from a study of human T cells and chemical hapten exposure. Looking at the study overall: Patch tests put 0.01% DPC on the upper back, read at 6 days.

Time point denoted: patch test 1, 2 weeks after DPC sensitization. Treatment meaning: therapeutic diphenylcyclopropenone sensitization with weekly scalp DPC. The CDR3 is 15 residues long. With 0 bases clipped from V and 7 bases from J, the junction kept 10 bases outside the gene matches. CDR1 is SGDLS and CDR2 is YYNGEE in the germline V gene. Individual cDNA molecules received unique molecular identifiers in the library. The authors' processing: A per-sample median of approximately 100,000 TCRs was observed, with a range of 23,224 to 690,600. TCRdb analysed the RACE reads with MiXCR anew, one entry per CDR3 protein. The V and J calls reflect TCRdb's pipeline rather than the authors' work. This sample has about 380,000 distinct CDR3 sequences, with approximately 5.1% found just once.

This TCR was sampled from a woman aged 45 to 65 with alopecia areata. Some clones in this sample may be carry-over from other donors' samples. This specimen was whole blood, taken in connection with sensitization to the hapten diphenylcyclopropenone (DPC). The J gene is TRBJ2-7, the V gene TRBV9, with TRBD2 matching 7 bases. CDR3 protein: CASSVESAGAGEQYF. CDR3 nucleotides: TGTGCCAGCAGCGTAGAGTCGGCGGGAGCGGGGGAGCAGTACTTC.